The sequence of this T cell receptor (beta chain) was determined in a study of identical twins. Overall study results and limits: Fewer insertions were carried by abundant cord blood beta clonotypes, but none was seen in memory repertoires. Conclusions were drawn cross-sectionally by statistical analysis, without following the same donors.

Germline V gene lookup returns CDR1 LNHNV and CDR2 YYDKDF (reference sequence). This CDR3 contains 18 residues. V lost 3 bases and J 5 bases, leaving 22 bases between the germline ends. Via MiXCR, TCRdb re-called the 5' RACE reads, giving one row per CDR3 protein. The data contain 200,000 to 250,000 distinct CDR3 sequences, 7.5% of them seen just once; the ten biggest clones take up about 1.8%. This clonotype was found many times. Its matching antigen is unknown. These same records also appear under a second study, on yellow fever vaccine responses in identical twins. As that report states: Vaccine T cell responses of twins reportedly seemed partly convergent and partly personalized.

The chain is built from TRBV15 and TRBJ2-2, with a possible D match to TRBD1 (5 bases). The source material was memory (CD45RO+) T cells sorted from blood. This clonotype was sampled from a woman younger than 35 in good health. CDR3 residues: CATSSLEREGVITGELFF. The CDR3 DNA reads TGTGCCACCAGCAGTCTGGAAAGGGAAGGGGTGATAACCGGGGAGCTGTTTTTT.